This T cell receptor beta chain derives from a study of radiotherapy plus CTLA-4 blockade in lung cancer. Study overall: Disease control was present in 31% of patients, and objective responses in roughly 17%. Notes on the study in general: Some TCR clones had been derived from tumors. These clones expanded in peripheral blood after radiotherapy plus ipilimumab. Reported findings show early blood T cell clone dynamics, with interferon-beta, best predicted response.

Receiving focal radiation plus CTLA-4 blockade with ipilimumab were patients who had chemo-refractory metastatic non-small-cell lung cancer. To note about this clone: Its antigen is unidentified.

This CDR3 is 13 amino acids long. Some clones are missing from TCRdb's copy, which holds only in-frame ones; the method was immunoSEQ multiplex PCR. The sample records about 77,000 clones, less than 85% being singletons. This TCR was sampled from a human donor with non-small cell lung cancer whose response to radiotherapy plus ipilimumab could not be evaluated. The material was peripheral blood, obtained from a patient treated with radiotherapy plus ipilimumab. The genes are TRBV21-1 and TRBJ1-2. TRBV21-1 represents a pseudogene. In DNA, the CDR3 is TGTGCCAGCAGCAAAGCGCTTTCCGGGGGCTACACCTTC. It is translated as CASSKALSGGYTF.